This TCR beta chain appears in the sequencing data of a study of cytomegalovirus exposure and HLA in healthy donors. Study results and caveats: It has been reported that TCR beta sequences accurately predicted the HLA-A and HLA-B alleles of most subjects. A further, later analysis showed that HLA-associated TCR beta chains (compared with equally common others) were more clonally expanded. High sensitivity and specificity were reportedly achieved when the classifier diagnosed cytomegalovirus status.

The study ran its PCR with 60 Vbeta and 13 Jbeta primers. Clones were read by immunoSEQ multiplex PCR, and TCRdb kept only the in-frame ones, dropping some. Of 80,000 to 100,000 clones listed, roughly 70% are singletons. In the case of this clone: Its antigen is as yet unknown.

The CDR3 loop spans 21 amino acids. This receptor was identified in a man aged 45-65 years in good health and CMV-seronegative. The sample taken for sequencing was PBMCs. The chain has TRBV21-1 and TRBJ1-5; the table's D call of TRBD1 was not tested on the DNA. TRBV21-1 is reported as a pseudogene. Written as DNA, the CDR3 is TGTGCCAGCAGCAAAGGTAACCCGGGACAAAAGAGACTTTATAGCAATCAGCCCCAGCATTTT. It specifies CASSKGNPGQKRLYSNQPQHF.